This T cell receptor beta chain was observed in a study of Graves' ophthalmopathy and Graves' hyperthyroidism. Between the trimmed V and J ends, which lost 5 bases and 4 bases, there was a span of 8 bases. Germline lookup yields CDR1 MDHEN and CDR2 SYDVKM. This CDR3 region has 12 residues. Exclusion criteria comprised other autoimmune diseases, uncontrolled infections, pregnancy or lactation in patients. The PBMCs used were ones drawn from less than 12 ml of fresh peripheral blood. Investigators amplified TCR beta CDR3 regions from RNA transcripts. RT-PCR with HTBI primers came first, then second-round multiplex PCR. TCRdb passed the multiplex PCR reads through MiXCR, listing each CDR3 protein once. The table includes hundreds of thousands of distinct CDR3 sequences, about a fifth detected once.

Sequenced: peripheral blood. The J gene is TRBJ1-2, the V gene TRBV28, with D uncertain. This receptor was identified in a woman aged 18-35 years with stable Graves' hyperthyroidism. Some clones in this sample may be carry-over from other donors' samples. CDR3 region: CASSAGLYGYTF. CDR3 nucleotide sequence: TGTGCCAGCAGTGCGGGCCTCTATGGCTACACCTTC.